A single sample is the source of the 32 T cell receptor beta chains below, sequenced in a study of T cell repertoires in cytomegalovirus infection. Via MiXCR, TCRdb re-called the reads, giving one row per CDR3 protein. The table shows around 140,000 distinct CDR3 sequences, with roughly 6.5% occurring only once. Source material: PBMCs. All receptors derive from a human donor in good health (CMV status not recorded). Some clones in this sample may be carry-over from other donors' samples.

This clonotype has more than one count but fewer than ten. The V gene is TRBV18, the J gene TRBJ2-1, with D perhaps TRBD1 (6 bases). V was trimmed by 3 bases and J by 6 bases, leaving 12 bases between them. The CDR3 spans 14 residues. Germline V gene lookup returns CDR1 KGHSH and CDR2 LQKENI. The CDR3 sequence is CASSPSRGGNEQFF. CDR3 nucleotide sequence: TGTGCCAGCTCACCTAGTAGAGGGGGCAATGAGCAGTTCTTC.

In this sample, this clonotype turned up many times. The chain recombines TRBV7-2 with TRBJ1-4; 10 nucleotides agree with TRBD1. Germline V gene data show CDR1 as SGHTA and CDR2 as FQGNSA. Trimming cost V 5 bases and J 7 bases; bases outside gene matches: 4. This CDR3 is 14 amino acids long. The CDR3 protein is CASSLGTGAEKLFF. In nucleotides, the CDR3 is TGTGCCAGCAGCCTAGGGACAGGGGCTGAAAAACTGTTTTTT.

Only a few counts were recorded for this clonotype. The CDR3, as DNA: TGTGCCAGCAGTATTACCCTCTCTGGGGCCAACGTCCTGACTTTC. Translating gives CASSITLSGANVLTF. The rearrangement uses TRBV6-1 and TRBJ2-6; D gene uncertain. The CDR3 contains 15 residues. CDR1 and CDR2 from the germline V gene are MNHNS and SASEGT. Trimming left V 5 bases short and J 0 bases short, with 8 bases between.

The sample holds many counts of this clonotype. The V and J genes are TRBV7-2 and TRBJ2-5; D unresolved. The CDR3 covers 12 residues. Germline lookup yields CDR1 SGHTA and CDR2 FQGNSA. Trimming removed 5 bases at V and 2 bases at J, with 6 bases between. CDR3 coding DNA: TGTGCCAGCAGCACCGGGCAAGAGACCCAGTACTTC. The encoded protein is CASSTGQETQYF. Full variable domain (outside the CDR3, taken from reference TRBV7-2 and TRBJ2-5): GAGVSQSPSNKVTEKGKDVELRCDPISGHTALYWYRQSLGQGLEFLIYFQGNSAPDKSGLPSDRFSAERTGGSVSTLTIQRTQQEDSAVYLCASSTGQETQYFGPGTRLLVL.

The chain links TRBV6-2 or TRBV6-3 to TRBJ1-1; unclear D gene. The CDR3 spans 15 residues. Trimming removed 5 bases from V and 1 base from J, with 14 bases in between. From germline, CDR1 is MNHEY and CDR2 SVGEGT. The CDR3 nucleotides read TGTGCCAGCAGTCCCTTACAGAGGGCGAACACTGAAGCTTTCTTT. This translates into CASSPLQRANTEAFF.

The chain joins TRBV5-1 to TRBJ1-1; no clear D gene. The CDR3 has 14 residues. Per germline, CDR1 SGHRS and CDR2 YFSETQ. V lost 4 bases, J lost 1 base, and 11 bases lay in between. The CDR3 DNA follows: TGCGCCAGCAGCCCGACCGTCAGGAACACTGAAGCTTTCTTT. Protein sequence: CASSPTVRNTEAFF.

The chain's CDR3 is CSVAVSETQYF. The CDR3 coding sequence is TGCAGCGTTGCTGTTTCAGAGACCCAGTACTTC. The chain combines TRBV29-1 with TRBJ2-5; no firm D call. V gave up 4 bases and J gave up 4 bases, with 7 bases separating them. There are 11 residues in the CDR3. The germline V gene has CDR1 SQVTM and CDR2 ANQGSEA.

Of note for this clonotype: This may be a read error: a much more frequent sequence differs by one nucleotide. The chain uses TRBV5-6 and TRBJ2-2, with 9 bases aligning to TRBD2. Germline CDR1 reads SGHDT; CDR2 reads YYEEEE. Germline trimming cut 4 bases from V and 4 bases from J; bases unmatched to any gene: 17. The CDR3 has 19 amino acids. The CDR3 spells CASSPPRGTSWEVTGELFF. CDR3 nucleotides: TGTGCCAGCAGCCCCCCTCGGGGGACTAGCTGGGAAGTCACCGGGGAGCTGTTTTTT.

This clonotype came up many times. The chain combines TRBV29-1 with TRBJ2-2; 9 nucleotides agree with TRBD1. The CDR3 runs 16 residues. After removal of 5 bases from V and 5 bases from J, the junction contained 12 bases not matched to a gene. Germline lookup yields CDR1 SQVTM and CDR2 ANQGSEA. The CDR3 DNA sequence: TGCAGCGTTAAGGCACAGGGGGCAAGGGTGACCGGGGAGCTGTTTTTT. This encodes CSVKAQGARVTGELFF.

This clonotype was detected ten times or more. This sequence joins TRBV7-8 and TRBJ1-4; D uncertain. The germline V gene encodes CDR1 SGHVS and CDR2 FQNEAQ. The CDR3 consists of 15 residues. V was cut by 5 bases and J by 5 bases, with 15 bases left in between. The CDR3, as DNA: TGTGCCAGCAGCGGCCGTCAGGTCACGAATGAAAAACTGTTTTTT. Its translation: CASSGRQVTNEKLFF.

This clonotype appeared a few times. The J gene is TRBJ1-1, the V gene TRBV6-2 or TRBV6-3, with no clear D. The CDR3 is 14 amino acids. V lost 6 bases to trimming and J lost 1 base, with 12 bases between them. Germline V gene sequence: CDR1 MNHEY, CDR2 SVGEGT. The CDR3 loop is CASRQIGGNTEAFF. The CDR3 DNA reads TGTGCCAGCAGGCAGATCGGAGGGAACACTGAAGCTTTCTTT.

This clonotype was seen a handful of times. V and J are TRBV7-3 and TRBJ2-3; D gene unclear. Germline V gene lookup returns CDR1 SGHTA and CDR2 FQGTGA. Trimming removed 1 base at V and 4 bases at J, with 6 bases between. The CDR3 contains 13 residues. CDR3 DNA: TGTGCCAGCAGCTTAAAACCGGCAGATACGCAGTATTTT. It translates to CASSLKPADTQYF.

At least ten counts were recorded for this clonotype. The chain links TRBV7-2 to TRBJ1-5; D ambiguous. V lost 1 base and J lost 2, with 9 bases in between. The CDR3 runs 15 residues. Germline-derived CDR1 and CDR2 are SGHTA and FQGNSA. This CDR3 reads CASSLGGSGNQPQHF. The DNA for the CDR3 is TGTGCCAGCAGCTTAGGGGGTTCTGGCAATCAGCCCCAGCATTTT. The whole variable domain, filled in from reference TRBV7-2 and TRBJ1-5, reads GAGVSQSPSNKVTEKGKDVELRCDPISGHTALYWYRQSLGQGLEFLIYFQGNSAPDKSGLPSDRFSAERTGGSVSTLTIQRTQQEDSAVYLCASSLGGSGNQPQHFGDGTRLSIL.

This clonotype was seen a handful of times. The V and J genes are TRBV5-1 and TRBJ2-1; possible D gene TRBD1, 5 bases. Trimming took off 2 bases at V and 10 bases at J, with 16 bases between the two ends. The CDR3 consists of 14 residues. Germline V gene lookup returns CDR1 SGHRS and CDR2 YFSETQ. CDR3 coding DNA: TGCGCCAGCAGCTTAACAGGAGACCCACGGGAGCAGTTCTTC. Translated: CASSLTGDPREQFF.

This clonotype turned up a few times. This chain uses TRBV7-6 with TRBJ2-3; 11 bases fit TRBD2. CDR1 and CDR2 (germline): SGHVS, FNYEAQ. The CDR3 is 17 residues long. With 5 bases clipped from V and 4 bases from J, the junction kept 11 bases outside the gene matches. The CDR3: CASSPRIAGGLPDTQYF. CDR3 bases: TGTGCCAGCAGCCCGCGGATAGCGGGGGGGCTCCCAGATACGCAGTATTTT.

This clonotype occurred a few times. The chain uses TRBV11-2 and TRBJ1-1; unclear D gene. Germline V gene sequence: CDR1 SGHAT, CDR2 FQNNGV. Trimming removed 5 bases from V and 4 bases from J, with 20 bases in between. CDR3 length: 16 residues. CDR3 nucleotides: TGTGCCAGCAGCCGAGGGCAGACGCAACCGGGCACTGAAGCTTTCTTT. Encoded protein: CASSRGQTQPGTEAFF.

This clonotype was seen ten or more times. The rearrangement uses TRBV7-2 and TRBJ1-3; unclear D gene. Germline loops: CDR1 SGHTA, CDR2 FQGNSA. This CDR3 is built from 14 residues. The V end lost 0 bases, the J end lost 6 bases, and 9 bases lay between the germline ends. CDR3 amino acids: CASSLASGLNTIYF. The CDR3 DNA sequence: TGTGCCAGCAGCTTAGCATCTGGGTTAAACACCATATATTTT.

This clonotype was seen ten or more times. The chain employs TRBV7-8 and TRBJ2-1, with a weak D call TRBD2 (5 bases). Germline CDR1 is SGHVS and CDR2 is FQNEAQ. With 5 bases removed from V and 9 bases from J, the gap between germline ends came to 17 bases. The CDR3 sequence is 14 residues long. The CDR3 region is CASSPRVGGGEQFF. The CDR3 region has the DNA TGTGCCAGCAGCCCCCGGGTTGGAGGAGGTGAGCAGTTCTTC.

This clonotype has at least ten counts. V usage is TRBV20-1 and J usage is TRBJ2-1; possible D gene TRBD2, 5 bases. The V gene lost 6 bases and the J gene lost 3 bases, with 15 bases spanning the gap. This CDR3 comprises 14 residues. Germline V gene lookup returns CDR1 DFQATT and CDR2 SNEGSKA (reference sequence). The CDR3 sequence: CSAPLAPGYNEQFF. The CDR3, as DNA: TGCAGTGCCCCATTAGCGCCGGGCTACAATGAGCAGTTCTTC.

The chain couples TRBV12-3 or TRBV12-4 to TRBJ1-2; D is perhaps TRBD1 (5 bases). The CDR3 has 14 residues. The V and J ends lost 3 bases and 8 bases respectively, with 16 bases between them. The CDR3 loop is CASSFRRWGSGYTF. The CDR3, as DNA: TGTGCCAGCAGTTTCCGGCGATGGGGCAGCGGCTACACCTTC.

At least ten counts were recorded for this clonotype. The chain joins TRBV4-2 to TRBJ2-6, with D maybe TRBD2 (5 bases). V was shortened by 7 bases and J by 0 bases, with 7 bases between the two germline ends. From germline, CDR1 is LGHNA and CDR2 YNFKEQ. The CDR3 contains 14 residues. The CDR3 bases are TGTGCCAGCAAGGGAGTCTCTGGGGCCAACGTCCTGACTTTC. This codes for CASKGVSGANVLTF.

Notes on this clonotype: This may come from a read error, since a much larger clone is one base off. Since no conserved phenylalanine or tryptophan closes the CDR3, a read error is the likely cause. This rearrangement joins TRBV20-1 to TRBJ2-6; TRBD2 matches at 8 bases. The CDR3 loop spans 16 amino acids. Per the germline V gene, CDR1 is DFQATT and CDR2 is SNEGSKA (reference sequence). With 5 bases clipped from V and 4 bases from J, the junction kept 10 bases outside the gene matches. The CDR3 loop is CSASRGGSRGANVLTL. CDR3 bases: TGCAGTGCTTCCCGCGGGGGGTCGCGAGGGGCCAACGTCCTGACTTTA.

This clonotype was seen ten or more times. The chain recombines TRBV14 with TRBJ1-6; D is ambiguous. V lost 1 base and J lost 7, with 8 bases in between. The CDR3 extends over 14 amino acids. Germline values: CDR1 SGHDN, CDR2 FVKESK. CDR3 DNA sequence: TGTGCCAGCAGCCAAGTGGCAGGAAATTCACCCCTCCACTTT. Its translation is CASSQVAGNSPLHF.

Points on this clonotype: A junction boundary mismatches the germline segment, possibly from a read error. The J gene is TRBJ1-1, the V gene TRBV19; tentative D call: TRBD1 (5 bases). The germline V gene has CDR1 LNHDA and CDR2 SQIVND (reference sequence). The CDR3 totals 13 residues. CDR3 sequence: CASSIQVNTEALF. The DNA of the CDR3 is TGTGCCAGTAGCATACAGGTGAACACTGAAGCTTTATTT.

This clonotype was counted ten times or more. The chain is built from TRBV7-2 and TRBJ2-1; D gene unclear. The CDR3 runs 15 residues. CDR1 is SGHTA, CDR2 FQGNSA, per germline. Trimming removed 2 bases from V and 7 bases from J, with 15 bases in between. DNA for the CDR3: TGTGCCAGCAGCTTACTCCCAATGGGCTCTAATGAGCAGTTCTTC. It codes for CASSLLPMGSNEQFF.

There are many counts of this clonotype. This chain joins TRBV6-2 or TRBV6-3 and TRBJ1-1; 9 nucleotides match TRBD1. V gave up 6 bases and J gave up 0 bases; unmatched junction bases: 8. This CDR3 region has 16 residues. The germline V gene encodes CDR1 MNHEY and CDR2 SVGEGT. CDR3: CASRLPGQGMNTEAFF. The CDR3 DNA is TGTGCCAGCAGACTACCGGGACAGGGAATGAACACTGAAGCTTTCTTT.

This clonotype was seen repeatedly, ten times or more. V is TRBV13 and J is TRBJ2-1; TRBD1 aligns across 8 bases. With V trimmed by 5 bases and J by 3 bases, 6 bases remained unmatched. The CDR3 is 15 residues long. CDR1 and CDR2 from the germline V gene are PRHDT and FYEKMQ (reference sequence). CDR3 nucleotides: TGTGCCAGCAGCCCGGACAGGGCAGGCTACAATGAGCAGTTCTTC. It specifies CASSPDRAGYNEQFF.

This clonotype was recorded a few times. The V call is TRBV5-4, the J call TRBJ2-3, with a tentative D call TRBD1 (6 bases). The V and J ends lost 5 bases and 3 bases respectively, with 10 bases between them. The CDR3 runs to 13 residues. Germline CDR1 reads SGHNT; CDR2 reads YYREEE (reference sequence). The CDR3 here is CASRPTGTDTQYF. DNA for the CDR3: TGTGCCAGCAGACCCACAGGGACAGATACGCAGTATTTT. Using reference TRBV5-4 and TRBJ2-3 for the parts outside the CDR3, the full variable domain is ETGVTQSPTHLIKTRGQQVTLRCSSQSGHNTVSWYQQALGQGPQFIFQYYREEENGRGNFPPRFSGLQFPNYSSELNVNALELDDSALYLCASRPTGTDTQYFGPGTRLTVL.

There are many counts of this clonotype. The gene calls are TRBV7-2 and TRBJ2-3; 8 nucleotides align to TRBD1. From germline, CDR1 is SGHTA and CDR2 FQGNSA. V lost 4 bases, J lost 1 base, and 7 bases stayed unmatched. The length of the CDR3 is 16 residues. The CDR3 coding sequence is TGTGCCAGCAGCTCCAGGGGGCCCTCGGGCACAGATACGCAGTATTTT. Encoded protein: CASSSRGPSGTDTQYF.

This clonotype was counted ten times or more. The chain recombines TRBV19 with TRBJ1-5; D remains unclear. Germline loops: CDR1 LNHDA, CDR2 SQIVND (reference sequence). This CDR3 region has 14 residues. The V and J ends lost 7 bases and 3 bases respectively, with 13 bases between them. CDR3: CASKGISSNQPQHF. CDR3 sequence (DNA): TGTGCCAGTAAAGGTATCTCCTCCAATCAGCCCCAGCATTTT.

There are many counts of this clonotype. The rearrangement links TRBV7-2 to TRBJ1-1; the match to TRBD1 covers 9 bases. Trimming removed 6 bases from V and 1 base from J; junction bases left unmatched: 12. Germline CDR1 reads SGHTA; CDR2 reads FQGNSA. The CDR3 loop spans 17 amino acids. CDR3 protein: CASRGDRAMMSNTEAFF. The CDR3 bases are TGTGCCAGCAGGGGGGACAGGGCGATGATGTCGAACACTGAAGCTTTCTTT.

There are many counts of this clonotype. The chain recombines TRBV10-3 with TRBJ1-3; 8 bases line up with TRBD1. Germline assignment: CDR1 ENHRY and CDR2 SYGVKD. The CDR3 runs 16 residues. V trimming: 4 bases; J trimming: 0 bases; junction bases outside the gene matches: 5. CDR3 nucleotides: TGTGCCATCAGTGGACGGGACAGGTTCTCTGGAAACACCATATATTTT. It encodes CAISGRDRFSGNTIYF.